Here is one T cell receptor beta chain with its context. This entry is derived from a study of blood T cell repertoires in COVID-19. As originally analysed: From reference gene primer amplification, estimates of nucleated cell counts were derived. Sequencing used immunoSEQ multiplex PCR; TCRdb keeps in-frame clones, though not all of them. Clone size and the V and J calls come from that table; the DNA yielded D and trimming. The data show some 150,000 clones, 86% seen once. The CDR3 is made up of 18 amino acids. Trimming at V came to 3 bases and at J to 3 bases, leaving 11 bases not matched to a gene. CDR1 and CDR2 from the germline V gene are KGHSH and LQKENI.

Sequenced material: peripheral blood. The chain employs TRBV18 and TRBJ2-3, with TRBD2 matching 11 bases. This TCR came from a man aged 70-80 years with acute or convalescent COVID-19. The CDR3 sequence: CASSPLAGTSGLTDTQYF. In DNA, the CDR3 is TGTGCCAGCTCACCGTTGGCCGGGACTAGCGGATTAACAGATACGCAGTATTTT.